This record concerns one TCR beta chain sequence. The antigen this receptor binds is unknown. Within one base of it there is no much larger clone, and no base qualities were kept. Library preparation employed 5' RACE. The sequencer was an Illumina HiSeq 2500. A second about 7 to 12 cycle PCR used a sample-barcoded 5' primer and a J-beta primer mix. A template-switch 5' adaptor carrying 12 random nucleotides introduced a unique molecular identifier onto each TCR beta cDNA molecule. Each sample yielded at least 2.5 million CDR3-containing paired-end reads. First-strand cDNA was synthesized from all RNA with the Mint cDNA synthesis kit, primed by a TRBC-specific oligonucleotide. Following uracil-DNA glycosylase treatment, all cDNA underwent a first 18-cycle PCR with the universal primers M1SS and BC2_uni_R. Per the authors' processing: For normalization, 1 million high-quality reads, each with a distinct molecular identifier, were randomly selected from each sample. Instead of being binned into consensus sequences, reads with shared molecular identifiers were discarded. MiTCR, run with a Q25 quality threshold and the strictest error-elimination algorithm, handled CDR3 identification, clonotype clustering and error correction. A nonparametric unseen species model using Euler transformation provided a lower-bound estimate of total TCR beta diversity. TCRdb redid the processing of the public reads, applying fastp at Q25 and MiXCR, and retained in-frame beta chains. Duplicate CDR3 protein sequences are folded into a single record with the most common DNA and genes. What appears here as the V and J calls and clone size reflects TCRdb's work, not the paper's. Within this sample are about 2 million distinct CDR3 sequences, with about 50% of them counted one time only. The ten largest clones take up roughly 2% of the sample.

The entry originates in a study of blood T cells in healthy people across ages (dated by TCRdb to the mid-2010s). Broadly, across the study: In model experiments, roughly one uniquely barcoded TCR beta cDNA molecule per two T cells was captured by template switching. Age-related changes in TCR beta repertoire diversity were measured in the study by deep sequencing normalized with unique cDNA molecular identifiers. The donors were split into four age groups: young (average around 15 years), middle-aged (around 40), aged (more than 60) and long-lived (over 75). To avoid experimental bias, donors of different ages were distributed randomly across sequencing lanes. Using the same blood draw, the study looked at two additional independent replicas of 1 million unique cDNA reads for two donors, one aged 18 to 30 and the other aged 80 or older.

The investigation overall reported the following: The CMV infection status of donors was not known, potentially confounding age-related changes in expanded clonotypes. Observed TCR beta diversity per million T cells fell roughly linearly with age, and a significant reduction was already apparent by age about 38. Bulk unsorted PBMC profiling prevented conclusive comparison of naive and antigen-experienced compartments. Compared with the aged group, the long-lived group had more naive CD4+ T cells, fewer expanded clones and increased TCR diversity, suggesting age selection. A strong correlation was found between observed TCR beta diversity and the percentage of naive T cells measured by flow cytometry. Estimates of total diversity from one million sequenced T cells were regarded as lower bounds and underestimates.

Relative to germline, V is missing 6 bases and J is missing 0 bases, with 5 bases of the junction outside any gene match. Looking up the germline V gene (reference sequence) yields CDR1 MNHEY and CDR2 SMNVEV. Measured from the cysteine to the phenylalanine, the CDR3 is 17 residues long. The kept DNA is CDR3 alone, 51 bases in frame from the first base. The donors were about 40 Caucasian individuals from Russia, aged roughly 6 to 90 years, who were systemically healthy. Each donor gave around 9.5 milliliters of peripheral blood, collected into EDTA-treated Vacutainer tubes. Ficoll-Paque density-gradient centrifugation was used to isolate PBMCs, with at least 6.5 million per sample. Trizol reagent was used to extract total RNA from PBMCs, with at least 5.5 micrograms per sample. For every donor, an aliquot of PBMCs went through flow cytometry to measure the percentages of naive CD45RAhigh/CD27high T cells.

The receptor's source is a woman aged 35 to 49 in good health. In this chain, TRBV27 is recombined with TRBJ2-2; TRBD2 lines up with 12 middle nucleotides. Material for sequencing was blood. The nucleotides read TGTGCCAGCAGGTCGCTAGCGGGGGGGACGAACACCGGGGAGCTGTTTTTT. Translation gives CASRSLAGGTNTGELFF.